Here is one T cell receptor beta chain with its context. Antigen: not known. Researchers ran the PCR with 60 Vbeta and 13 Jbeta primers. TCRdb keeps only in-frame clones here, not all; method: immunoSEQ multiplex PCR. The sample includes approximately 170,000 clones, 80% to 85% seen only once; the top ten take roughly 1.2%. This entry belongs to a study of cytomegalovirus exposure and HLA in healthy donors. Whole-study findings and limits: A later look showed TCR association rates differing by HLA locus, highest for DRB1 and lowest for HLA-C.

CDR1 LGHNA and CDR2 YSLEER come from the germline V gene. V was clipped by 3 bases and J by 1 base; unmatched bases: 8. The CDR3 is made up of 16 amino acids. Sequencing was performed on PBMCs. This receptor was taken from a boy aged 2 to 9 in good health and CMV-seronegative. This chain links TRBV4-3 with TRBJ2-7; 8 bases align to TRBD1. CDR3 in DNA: TGCGCCAGCAGCCAGGGCTTTAGGACAGGGTCCTACGAGCAGTACTTC. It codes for CASSQGFRTGSYEQYF.